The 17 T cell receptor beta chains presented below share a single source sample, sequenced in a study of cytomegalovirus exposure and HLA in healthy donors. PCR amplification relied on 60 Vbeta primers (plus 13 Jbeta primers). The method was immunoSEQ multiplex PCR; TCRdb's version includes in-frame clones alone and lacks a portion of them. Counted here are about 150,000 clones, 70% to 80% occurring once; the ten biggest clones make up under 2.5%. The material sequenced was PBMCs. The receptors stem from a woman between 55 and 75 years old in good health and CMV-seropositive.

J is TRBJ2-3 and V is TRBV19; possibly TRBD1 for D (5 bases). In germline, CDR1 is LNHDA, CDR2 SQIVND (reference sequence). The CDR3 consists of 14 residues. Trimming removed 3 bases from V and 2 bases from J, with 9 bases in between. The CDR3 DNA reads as TGTGCCAGTAGTATCGTAGGGGCCACAGATACGCAGTATTTT. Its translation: CASSIVGATDTQYF.

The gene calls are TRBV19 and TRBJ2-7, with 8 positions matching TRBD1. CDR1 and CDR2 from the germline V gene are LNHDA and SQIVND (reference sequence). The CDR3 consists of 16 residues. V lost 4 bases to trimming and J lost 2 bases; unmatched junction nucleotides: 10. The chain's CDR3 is CASSTTDRGNPYEQYF. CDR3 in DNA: TGTGCCAGTAGTACCACTGACAGGGGCAATCCCTACGAGCAGTACTTC.

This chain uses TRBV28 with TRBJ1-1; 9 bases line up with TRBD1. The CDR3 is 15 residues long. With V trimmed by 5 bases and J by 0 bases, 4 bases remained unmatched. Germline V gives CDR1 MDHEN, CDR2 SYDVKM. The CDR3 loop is CASSHGTGMNTEAFF. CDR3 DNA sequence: TGTGCCAGCAGTCACGGGACAGGGATGAACACTGAAGCTTTCTTT.

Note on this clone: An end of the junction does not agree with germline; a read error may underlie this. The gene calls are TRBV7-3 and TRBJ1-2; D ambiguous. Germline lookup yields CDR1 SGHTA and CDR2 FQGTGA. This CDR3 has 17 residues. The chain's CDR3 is CASSLTRLPQQIPNPAF. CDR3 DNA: TGTGCCAGCAGCTTAACACGTCTGCCACAGCAAATACCTAACCCGGCCTTC.

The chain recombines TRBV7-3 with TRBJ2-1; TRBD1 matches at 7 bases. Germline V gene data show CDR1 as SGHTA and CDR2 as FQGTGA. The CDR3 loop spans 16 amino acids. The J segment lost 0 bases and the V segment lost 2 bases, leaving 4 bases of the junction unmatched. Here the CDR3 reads CASSLEGDSSYNEQFF. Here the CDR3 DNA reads TGTGCCAGCAGCTTAGAGGGGGACAGCTCCTACAATGAGCAGTTCTTC.

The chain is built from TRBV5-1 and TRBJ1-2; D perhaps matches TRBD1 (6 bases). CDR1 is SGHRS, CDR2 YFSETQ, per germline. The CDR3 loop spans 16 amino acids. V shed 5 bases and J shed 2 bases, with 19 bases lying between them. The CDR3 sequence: CASRFKQGQANYGYTF. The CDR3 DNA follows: TGCGCCAGCAGGTTTAAACAGGGTCAGGCGAACTATGGCTACACCTTC. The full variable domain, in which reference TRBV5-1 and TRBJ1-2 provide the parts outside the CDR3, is KAGVTQTPRYLIKTRGQQVTLSCSPISGHRSVSWYQQTPGQGLQFLFEYFSETQRNKGNFPGRFSGRQFSNSRSEMNVSTLELGDSALYLCASRFKQGQANYGYTFGSGTRLTVV.

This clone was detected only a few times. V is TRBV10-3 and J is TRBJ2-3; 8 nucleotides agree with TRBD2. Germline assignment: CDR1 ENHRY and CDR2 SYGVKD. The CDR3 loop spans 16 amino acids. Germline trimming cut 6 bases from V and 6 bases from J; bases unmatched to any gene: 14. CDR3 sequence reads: CAIRASSGPTADTQYF. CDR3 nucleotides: TGTGCCATCAGAGCCTCTAGCGGGCCCACGGCGGATACGCAGTATTTT.

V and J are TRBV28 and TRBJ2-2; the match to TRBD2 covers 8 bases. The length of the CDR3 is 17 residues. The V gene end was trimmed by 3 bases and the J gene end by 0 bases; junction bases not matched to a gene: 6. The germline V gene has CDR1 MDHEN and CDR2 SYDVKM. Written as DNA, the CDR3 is TGTGCCAGCAGTTTTTCGGGGGGGAGAGCGAACACCGGGGAGCTGTTTTTT. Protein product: CASSFSGGRANTGELFF.

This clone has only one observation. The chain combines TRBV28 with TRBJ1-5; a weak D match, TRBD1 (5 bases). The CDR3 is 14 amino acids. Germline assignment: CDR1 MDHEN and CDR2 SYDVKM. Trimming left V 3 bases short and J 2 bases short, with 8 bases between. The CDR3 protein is CASSFPQGNQPQHF. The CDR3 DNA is TGTGCCAGCAGTTTCCCACAGGGCAATCAGCCCCAGCATTTT.

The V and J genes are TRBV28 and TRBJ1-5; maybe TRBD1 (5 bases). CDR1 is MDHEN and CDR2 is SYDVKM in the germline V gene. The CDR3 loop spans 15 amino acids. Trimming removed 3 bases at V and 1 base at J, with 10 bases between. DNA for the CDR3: TGTGCCAGCAGTTTTTATGCAGGGAGCAATCAGCCCCAGCATTTT. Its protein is CASSFYAGSNQPQHF.

The CDR3 is CSVEDTPQTPNYGYTF. The DNA of the CDR3 is TGCAGCGTTGAAGACACCCCCCAGACTCCTAACTATGGCTACACCTTC. The chain recombines TRBV29-1 with TRBJ1-2; the D is unclear. The CDR3 covers 16 residues. CDR1 and CDR2 (germline): SQVTM, ANQGSEA. Trimming took off 0 bases at V and 0 bases at J, with 14 bases between the two ends.

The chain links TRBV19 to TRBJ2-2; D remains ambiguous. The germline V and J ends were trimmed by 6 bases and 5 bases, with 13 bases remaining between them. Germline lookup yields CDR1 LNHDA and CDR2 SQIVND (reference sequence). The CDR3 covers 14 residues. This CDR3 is CASRTAPGTGELFF. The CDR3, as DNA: TGTGCCAGTAGAACTGCCCCAGGTACCGGGGAGCTGTTTTTT.

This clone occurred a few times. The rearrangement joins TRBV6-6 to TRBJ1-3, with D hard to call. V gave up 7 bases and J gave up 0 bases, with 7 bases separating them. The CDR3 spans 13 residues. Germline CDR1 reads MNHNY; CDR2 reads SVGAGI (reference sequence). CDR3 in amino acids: CASNGLSGNTIYF. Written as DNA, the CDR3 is TGTGCCAGCAATGGGCTCTCTGGAAACACCATATATTTT.

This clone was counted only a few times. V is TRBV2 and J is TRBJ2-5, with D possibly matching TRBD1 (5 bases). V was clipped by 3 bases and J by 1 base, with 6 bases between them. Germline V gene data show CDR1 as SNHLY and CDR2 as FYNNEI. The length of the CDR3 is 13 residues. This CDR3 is CASSDDSQETQYF. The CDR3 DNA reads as TGTGCCAGCAGTGACGACAGCCAAGAGACCCAGTACTTC.

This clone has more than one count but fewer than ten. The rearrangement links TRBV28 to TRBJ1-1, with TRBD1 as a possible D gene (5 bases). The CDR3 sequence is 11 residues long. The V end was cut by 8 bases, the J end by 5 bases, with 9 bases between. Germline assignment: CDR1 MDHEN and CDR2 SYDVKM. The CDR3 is CASGGVTEAFF. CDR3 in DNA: TGTGCCAGCGGAGGGGTTACTGAAGCTTTCTTT. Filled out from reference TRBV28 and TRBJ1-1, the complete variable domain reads DVKVTQSSRYLVKRTGEKVFLECVQDMDHENMFWYRQDPGLGLRLIYFSYDVKMKEKGDIPEGYSVSREKKERFSLILESASTNQTSMYLCASGGVTEAFFGQGTRLTVV.

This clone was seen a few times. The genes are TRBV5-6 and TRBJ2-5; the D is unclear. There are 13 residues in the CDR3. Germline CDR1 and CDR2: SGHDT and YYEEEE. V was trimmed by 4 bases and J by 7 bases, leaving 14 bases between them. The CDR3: CASSNLQTGTQYF. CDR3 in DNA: TGTGCCAGCAGCAACCTTCAGACGGGGACCCAGTACTTC.

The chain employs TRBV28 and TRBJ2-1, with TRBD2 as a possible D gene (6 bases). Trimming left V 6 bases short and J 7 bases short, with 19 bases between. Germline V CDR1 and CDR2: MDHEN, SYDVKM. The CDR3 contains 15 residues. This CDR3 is CASSHLTGVRNEQFF. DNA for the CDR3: TGTGCCAGCAGCCACCTCACGGGGGTGAGGAATGAGCAGTTCTTC.